This T cell receptor beta chain comes out of a study of Ad26.COV2.S vaccination and SARS-CoV-2 variants. V was clipped by 4 bases and J by 0 bases, with 11 bases between them. CDR3 size: 16 residues. The germline V gene has CDR1 SGHRS and CDR2 YFSETQ. About this clone: Its antigen remains unknown.

Study-wide findings and caveats: For non-spike TCRs, breadth in vaccine recipients resembled that in placebo recipients.

Profiled with immunoSEQ multiplex PCR; TCRdb holds only in-frame clones, not every one. The sample lists around 300,000 clones, about nine tenths occurring once. Treatment of the sample: over 15 received Ad26.COV2.S at low or high dose, single or two shots; about 5 received placebo; per-sample allocation not given. Sampling was done on day 63 after the first vaccine or placebo injection. The receptor's source is a person aged 18-65 years who received the Ad26.COV2.S COVID-19 vaccine or a placebo. The chain joins TRBV5-1 to TRBJ2-6; D is possibly TRBD1 or TRBD2 (5 bases each). Source: peripheral blood, taken in a trial of Ad26.COV2.S vaccine versus placebo. The CDR3 DNA reads TGCGCCAGCAGCCCGGGGCAGTACTCTGGGGCCAACGTCCTGACTTTC. Amino acid sequence: CASSPGQYSGANVLTF.